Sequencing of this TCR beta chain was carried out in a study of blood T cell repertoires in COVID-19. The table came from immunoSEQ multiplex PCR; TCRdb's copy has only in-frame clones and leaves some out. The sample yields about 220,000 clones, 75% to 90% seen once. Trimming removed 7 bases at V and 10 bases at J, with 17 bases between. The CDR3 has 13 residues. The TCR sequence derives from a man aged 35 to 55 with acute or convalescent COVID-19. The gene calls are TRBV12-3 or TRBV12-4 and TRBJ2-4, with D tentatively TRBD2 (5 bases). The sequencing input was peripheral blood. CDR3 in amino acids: CASTFLGVSIQYF. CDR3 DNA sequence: TGTGCCAGCACCTTTCTCGGGGTCTCTATTCAGTACTTC.